The clone carrying this TCR beta chain occurred a few times. No antigen is known for it. The data originate from a study of graft-versus-host responses after intestinal transplantation. Repertoires were generated with immunoSEQ multiplex PCR, while TCRdb's copy carries only in-frame clones and drops some. In the table there are about 90,000 clones, roughly 80% of which are singletons. CDR1 is MNHEY and CDR2 is SMNVEV in the germline V gene (reference sequence). The CDR3 length is 16 residues. V shed 2 bases and J 8 bases; nucleotides not matched to a gene: 9. This clonotype was obtained from a human donor who received an intestinal transplant. The sample in question was unstimulated CD4+ T cells sorted from spleen or lymph node cells, obtained before intestinal transplant. The chain recombines TRBV27 with TRBJ1-2; 12 bases match TRBD1. Written as DNA, the CDR3 is TGTGCCAGCAGTTTAACCCGGGACAGGGGGCGCGGGGGCTACACCTTC. It translates to CASSLTRDRGRGGYTF.